Listed below are T cell receptor beta chains from one sample, sequenced in a study of CD8 T cells in ankylosing spondylitis. From the 5' RACE reads, TCRdb called clonotypes with MiXCR, one entry per CDR3 protein. The table has about 300,000 distinct CDR3 sequences, around 21% seen once; the top ten hold 3.5%. Sequenced sample: blood, either unsorted or a sorted T cell fraction (not recorded which). The receptors derive from a female donor with ankylosing spondylitis or in good health (not recorded which). Each CDR3 is given with its conserved first and last residue. A D gene is named only where the DNA matches it firmly. Not all rows give a size; the values are once, few, many and, for expanded clones, a class.

DNA,CDR3,V,size,J,D
TGCAGCGTTGAACTAGCGGGCCTCCAAGAGACCCAGTACTTC,CSVELAGLQETQYF,TRBV29-1,-,TRBJ2-5,TRBD2
TGCGCCAGCAAAATGGACCGCCTGAACACCGGGGAGCTGTTTTTT,CASKMDRLNTGELFF,TRBV5-1,-,TRBJ2-2,-
TGTGCCACCCTCCCCCGTGACAGGGGCTATGGCTACACCTTC,CATLPRDRGYGYTF,TRBV6-1,many,TRBJ1-2,TRBD1
TGTGCCTCCCTGAGGGCGAGCACAGATACGCAGTATTTT,CASLRASTDTQYF,TRBV18,once,TRBJ2-3,-
TGTGCCATCAGTGCGACTAGCGGTTACAATGAGCAGTTCTTC,CAISATSGYNEQFF,TRBV10-3,many,TRBJ2-1,TRBD2
TGTGCCAGCAGCTTACGGACAGATACGCAGTATTTT,CASSLRTDTQYF,TRBV7-2,many,TRBJ2-3,-
TGTGCCAGCAGGAGACAGGGAATAAGCACAGATACGCAGTATTTT,CASRRQGISTDTQYF,TRBV6-1,-,TRBJ2-3,TRBD1
TGTGCCAGCAGCTCGACGGGACTACGGCCTGGGAATGAGCAGTTCTTC,CASSSTGLRPGNEQFF,TRBV6-1,few,TRBJ2-1,TRBD2
TGTGCCAGCAGCTTGGCCGACACCTATGGCTACACCTTC,CASSLADTYGYTF,TRBV5-6,many,TRBJ1-2,-
TGTGCCAGCAGCAGGGGTAAGGAAAACGGAGCCAAAAACATTCAGTACTTC,CASSRGKENGAKNIQYF,TRBV9,few,TRBJ2-4,-
TGCAGTGCTAGAGATCATCGTGGTGCGGGGTCTTCCTCCTACGAGCAGTACTTC,CSARDHRGAGSSSYEQYF,TRBV20-1,few,TRBJ2-7,-
TGTGCCAGCAGTTCCCCCGGGCGAGAGACCCAGTACTTC,CASSSPGRETQYF,TRBV6-5,many,TRBJ2-5,-
TGCAGCGTTGTTTGGGGACAGGGGGAAAGGGGCTACACCTTC,CSVVWGQGERGYTF,TRBV29-1,-,TRBJ1-2,TRBD1
TGTGCCAGCAGTTATGGATGGGGGGCCGAAGATACGCAGTATTTT,CASSYGWGAEDTQYF,TRBV6-5,-,TRBJ2-3,-
TGTGCCAGCAGTCGGAGGGTACAGGGCACAGATACGCAGTATTTT,CASSRRVQGTDTQYF,TRBV2,few,TRBJ2-3,-
TGTGCCAGCAGTTACAGGGCCGCGGGGACTAGCGGGAGAACAGATACGCAGTATTTT,CASSYRAAGTSGRTDTQYF,TRBV6-2/TRBV6-3,-,TRBJ2-3,TRBD2
TGTGCCAGCAGCTCCCGGACAGGTCCCACTGAAGCTTTCTTT,CASSSRTGPTEAFF,TRBV7-2,-,TRBJ1-1,TRBD1
TGTGCCAGCAGCTCCGGACCCGGGAGAAAAGAGACCCAGTACTTC,CASSSGPGRKETQYF,TRBV13,-,TRBJ2-5,-
TGCGCCAGCAGCCCAGGACGGGTGCTGGTTCACAATGAGCAGTTCTTC,CASSPGRVLVHNEQFF,TRBV4-3,few,TRBJ2-1,-
TGCGCCAGCAGCCAGATACAGGGTCTTTTCACTGAAGCTTTCTTT,CASSQIQGLFTEAFF,TRBV4-1,-,TRBJ1-1,-